The 11 T cell receptor beta chains below come from one sample, sequenced in a study of T cell repertoires in cytomegalovirus infection. TCRdb re-derived calls from the reads in MiXCR, one entry per CDR3 protein. The sample carries more than 200,000 distinct CDR3 sequences, 9.1% recorded once. Specimen: PBMCs. Receptors originate from a human donor in good health (CMV status not recorded). Some clones in this sample may be carry-over from other donors' samples.

The sample holds many counts of this clonotype. The genes are TRBV6-2 or TRBV6-3 and TRBJ1-5; 9 positions agree with TRBD1. J gave up 1 base and V 5 bases, and 12 bases lay outside the gene matches. CDR1 MNHEY and CDR2 SVGEGT come from the germline V gene. CDR3 size: 18 residues. CDR3 amino acids: CASSPRQGEVGSNQPQHF. The CDR3 DNA sequence: TGTGCCAGCAGTCCACGACAGGGGGAAGTTGGAAGCAATCAGCCCCAGCATTTT.

This clonotype was observed many times. The chain has TRBV7-2 and TRBJ2-7, with 7 bases that match TRBD1. The V and J ends lost 1 base and 0 bases, in that order; junction bases with no gene match: 9. This CDR3 has 17 amino acids. Germline V gene lookup returns CDR1 SGHTA and CDR2 FQGNSA. The CDR3 protein is CASSLGSGQLISYEQYF. DNA of the CDR3: TGTGCCAGCAGCTTAGGCTCGGGACAGCTTATCTCCTACGAGCAGTACTTC.

The V call is TRBV19, the J call TRBJ1-1, with D maybe TRBD1 (5 bases). Germline V lookup: CDR1 LNHDA, CDR2 SQIVND (reference sequence). V lost 6 bases and J lost 6, with 20 bases in between. The CDR3 covers 15 residues. Here the CDR3 reads CASSQVVGGSAEAFF. In nucleotides, the CDR3 is TGTGCCAGTAGCCAAGTTGTGGGGGGTAGTGCTGAAGCTTTCTTT.

This chain uses TRBV4-2 with TRBJ1-5; tentatively, D is TRBD1 (5 bases). V was clipped by 0 bases and J by 0 bases, with 18 bases between them. The CDR3 sequence is 19 residues long. Germline CDR1 and CDR2: LGHNA and YNFKEQ. CDR3 in amino acids: CASSQDRGQGRASNQPQHF. The CDR3 DNA is TGTGCCAGCAGCCAAGATAGGGGCCAGGGTAGGGCTAGCAATCAGCCCCAGCATTTT.

This clonotype came up many times. The chain joins TRBV7-9 to TRBJ2-5, with 10 nucleotides matching TRBD2. The CDR3 consists of 17 residues. V shed 1 base, J shed 2 bases, and the junction held 7 bases outside the gene matches. Germline CDR1 and CDR2: SEHNR and FQNEAQ (reference sequence). CDR3 protein: CASSLVGLAEHQETQYF. CDR3 sequence (DNA): TGTGCCAGCAGCTTAGTAGGACTAGCGGAACATCAAGAGACCCAGTACTTC.

This clonotype was detected many times. The V gene is TRBV11-3, the J gene TRBJ2-1; perhaps TRBD1 as D (5 bases). Germline CDR1 and CDR2: SGHNT and YENEEA. This CDR3 spans 14 amino acids. V dropped 4 bases and J dropped 5 bases, with 12 bases sitting between them. The CDR3 loop is CASSSAPTDNEQFF. CDR3 DNA sequence: TGTGCCAGCAGCTCCGCCCCGACAGACAATGAGCAGTTCTTC.

This clonotype was picked up a small number of times. V is TRBV20-1 and J is TRBJ2-4; D might be TRBD1 or TRBD2, each matching 5 bases. Trimming shortened V by 0 bases and J by 2 bases, and 11 bases separated the two germline ends. Germline V gene lookup returns CDR1 DFQATT and CDR2 SNEGSKA (reference sequence). The CDR3 is made up of 15 amino acids. CDR3 in DNA: TGCAGTGCTAGAGATTTCGGGGCCTCCAAAAACATTCAGTACTTC. Its protein product is CSARDFGASKNIQYF.

This clonotype was seen at least ten times. The chain carries TRBV7-2 and TRBJ1-2; D unclear. CDR3 length equals 14 residues. V was shortened by 1 base and J by 6 bases, with 12 bases between the two germline ends. Germline V gene data show CDR1 as SGHTA and CDR2 as FQGNSA. CDR3 protein: CASSLVQGFNGYTF. The CDR3 DNA reads TGTGCCAGCAGCTTAGTTCAAGGGTTCAATGGCTACACCTTC. The full variable domain, in which reference TRBV7-2 and TRBJ1-2 provide the parts outside the CDR3, is GAGVSQSPSNKVTEKGKDVELRCDPISGHTALYWYRQSLGQGLEFLIYFQGNSAPDKSGLPSDRFSAERTGGSVSTLTIQRTQQEDSAVYLCASSLVQGFNGYTFGSGTRLTVV.

This clonotype was counted at least ten times. The chain carries TRBV19 and TRBJ1-2, with a weak D call TRBD1 (5 bases). Germline-derived CDR1 and CDR2 are LNHDA and SQIVND (reference sequence). The CDR3 runs to 14 residues. Trimming removed 8 bases at V and 4 bases at J, with 17 bases between. Written as DNA, the CDR3 is TGTGCCAGTCGCCCTCAGGGCCGACCCTATGGCTACACCTTC. It specifies CASRPQGRPYGYTF.

This clonotype was recorded a few times. The gene calls are TRBV7-6 and TRBJ1-2; 7 positions agree with TRBD1. CDR3 length equals 14 residues. Losses at the gene ends were 1 base for V and 7 bases for J; bases not matched to a gene: 6. CDR1 is SGHVS and CDR2 is FNYEAQ in the germline V gene. This CDR3 reads CASSLEQGSSGYTF. The CDR3 DNA follows: TGTGCCAGCAGCTTAGAACAGGGGTCGAGTGGCTACACCTTC. Full variable domain (remainder filled in from reference TRBV7-6 and TRBJ1-2): GAGVSQSPRYKVTKRGQDVALRCDPISGHVSLYWYRQALGQGPEFLTYFNYEAQQDKSGLPNDRFSAERPEGSISTLTIQRTEQRDSAMYRCASSLEQGSSGYTFGSGTRLTVV.

This clonotype showed up many times. The V gene is TRBV7-2, the J gene TRBJ2-2; D not resolved. Trimming shortened V by 3 bases and J by 8 bases, and 16 bases separated the two germline ends. Per germline, CDR1 SGHTA and CDR2 FQGNSA. The CDR3 runs 15 residues. The chain's CDR3 is CASSFFNSFTGELFF. DNA of the CDR3: TGTGCCAGCAGCTTTTTTAACAGTTTTACTGGGGAGCTGTTTTTT.